These 19 T cell receptor beta chains were sequenced from one sample in a study of cytomegalovirus exposure and HLA in healthy donors. PCR involved 60 Vbeta and 13 Jbeta primers. Clones were read by immunoSEQ multiplex PCR, and TCRdb kept only the in-frame ones, dropping some. In the table there are 150,000 to 200,000 clones, around 78% of which are singletons. Sequences were obtained from PBMCs. The receptor source for this set is a young man in good health and CMV-seronegative.

This chain joins TRBV29-1 and TRBJ2-1; 8 bases map to TRBD2. The CDR3 has 14 residues. CDR1 is SQVTM, CDR2 ANQGSEA, per germline. The ends lost 7 bases at V and 0 bases at J; junction bases unmatched: 5. The CDR3 DNA reads as TGCAGCGCAACTAGCGGAAGCTCCTACAATGAGCAGTTCTTC. This translates into CSATSGSSYNEQFF.

The chain joins TRBV2 to TRBJ2-2, with D perhaps TRBD1 (5 bases). The germline gives CDR1 SNHLY, CDR2 FYNNEI. This CDR3 has 14 residues. Trimming pared 6 bases from V and 1 base from J, leaving 9 bases between. The CDR3 DNA sequence: TGTGCCAGCAGGGGGCTTTTGAACACCGGGGAGCTGTTTTTT. Protein: CASRGLLNTGELFF.

The chain joins TRBV5-1 to TRBJ1-1; tentatively, D is TRBD1 (6 bases). The V gene's germline CDR1 is SGHRS and CDR2 YFSETQ. V was pared by 4 bases and J by 1 base, with 14 bases between. This CDR3 contains 15 residues. The CDR3 nucleotides read TGCGCCAGCAGCGATCAAGGGACACCGAACACTGAAGCTTTCTTT. This codes for CASSDQGTPNTEAFF.

V gene TRBV27 combines with J gene TRBJ2-7; 8 bases match TRBD2. Trimming cost V 3 bases and J 2 bases; bases outside gene matches: 9. The CDR3 consists of 16 residues. Germline loops: CDR1 MNHEY, CDR2 SMNVEV (reference sequence). CDR3 sequence reads: CASSFAGVAGTYEQYF. As DNA, the CDR3 is TGTGCCAGCAGTTTCGCGGGGGTAGCGGGAACCTACGAGCAGTACTTC.

The chain carries TRBV28 and TRBJ2-2; D may be TRBD1 (6 bases). V lost 11 bases and J lost 7, with 14 bases in between. CDR3 length: 12 amino acids. The germline V gene encodes CDR1 MDHEN and CDR2 SYDVKM. The CDR3 DNA sequence: TGTGCCGGCTCCAGGGGTAGCGGGGAGCTGTTTTTT. It is translated as CAGSRGSGELFF.

The rearrangement uses TRBV2 and TRBJ2-7; possible D gene TRBD2, 6 bases. The CDR3 loop spans 11 amino acids. V was pared by 8 bases and J by 4 bases, with 9 bases between. The germline gives CDR1 SNHLY, CDR2 FYNNEI. The CDR3 DNA is TGTGCCAGCGGCCGGGAGTACGAGCAGTACTTC. This codes for CASGREYEQYF.

As to this clone: At one boundary the junction diverges from the germline segment, which might be a read error. Other nucleotide sequences in the sample specify the same CDR3. The chain combines TRBV2 with TRBJ2-5; D may be TRBD2 (6 bases). This CDR3 has 15 amino acids. The germline gives CDR1 SNHLY, CDR2 FYNNEI. DNA for the CDR3: TGTGCCAGCAGGACCTTAGGAGGGTACCAAGAGACTCAGTACTTC. Residues: CASRTLGGYQETQYF.

The CDR3 spells CASSVGASENEQFF. The CDR3 DNA is TGTGCCAGCAGCGTAGGGGCTAGCGAAAATGAGCAGTTCTTC. V is TRBV9 and J is TRBJ2-1; weak D call: TRBD2 (6 bases). The CDR3 sequence is 14 residues long. Between the trimmed V and J ends, which lost 0 bases and 7 bases, there was a span of 11 bases. CDR1 is SGDLS and CDR2 is YYNGEE in the germline V gene.

The chain employs TRBV30 and TRBJ1-1; no definite D call. Trimming took 4 bases from V and 6 from J, leaving 12 bases between them. The germline V gene has CDR1 GTSNPN and CDR2 SVGIG (reference sequence). CDR3 size: 12 residues. The CDR3 loop reads CAWTSWESEAFF. The CDR3 nucleotides are TGTGCCTGGACGTCCTGGGAGTCTGAAGCTTTCTTT.

This clone has only one observation. The J gene is TRBJ2-7, the V gene TRBV2; 10 positions agree with TRBD2. Trimming cost V 6 bases and J 3 bases; bases outside gene matches: 5. The CDR3 loop spans 14 amino acids. In germline, CDR1 is SNHLY, CDR2 FYNNEI. In DNA, the CDR3 is TGTGCCAGCAGATACGGGACTAGCGACTACGAGCAGTACTTC. Protein product: CASRYGTSDYEQYF.

The chain has TRBV2 and TRBJ1-3; no firm D call. The germline V gene encodes CDR1 SNHLY and CDR2 FYNNEI. The CDR3 extends over 17 amino acids. V lost 0 bases, J lost 0 bases, and 12 bases lay in between. This CDR3 is CASSEALGRLSGNTIYF. CDR3 in DNA: TGTGCCAGCAGTGAAGCGCTTGGCAGGCTCTCTGGAAACACCATATATTTT.

The sample holds a few counts of this clone. The chain has TRBV7-3 and TRBJ2-7; 10 nucleotides align to TRBD2. This CDR3 is built from 15 residues. V dropped 4 bases and J dropped 3; count of bases not matched to a gene: 6. Germline V gene sequence: CDR1 SGHTA, CDR2 FQGTGA. CDR3 region: CASSSSGGPLYEQYF. DNA for the CDR3: TGTGCCAGCAGCTCTAGCGGGGGTCCTCTCTACGAGCAGTACTTC.

The chain joins TRBV5-1 to TRBJ1-2, with TRBD1 identical over 9 bases. Germline values: CDR1 SGHRS, CDR2 YFSETQ. There are 15 residues in the CDR3. V trimming: 0 bases; J trimming: 6 bases; junction bases outside the gene matches: 6. The CDR3 region has the DNA TGCGCCAGCAGCTTGGGACAGGGGGTTATTGATGGCTACACCTTC. It is translated as CASSLGQGVIDGYTF.

In DNA form, the CDR3 reads TGTGCCAGCAGTGAAAGCCACCTTACCTCCTACGAGCAGTACTTC. Amino acids: CASSESHLTSYEQYF. The chain employs TRBV25-1 and TRBJ2-7; D not certain. There are 15 residues in the CDR3. From germline, CDR1 is MGHDK and CDR2 SYGVNS. Deletions cut 2 bases from V and 0 bases from J, with 11 bases between.

This sequence joins TRBV4-1 and TRBJ2-1; the match to TRBD2 covers 8 bases. The CDR3 extends over 16 amino acids. Germline V gene lookup returns CDR1 MGHRA and CDR2 YSYEKL. Trimming at V came to 3 bases and at J to 5 bases, leaving 9 bases not matched to a gene. CDR3 sequence: CASSQSPSGGHNEQFF. The CDR3 DNA follows: TGCGCCAGCAGCCAGTCCCCGTCGGGAGGGCACAATGAGCAGTTCTTC.

The genes are TRBV5-1 and TRBJ2-3, with 8 bases identical to TRBD2. V lost 2 bases, J lost 1 base, and 3 bases stayed unmatched. Germline values: CDR1 SGHRS, CDR2 YFSETQ. CDR3 length: 15 amino acids. The DNA of the CDR3 is TGCGCCAGCAGCTTCACTAGCGGCGGCACAGATACGCAGTATTTT. As protein: CASSFTSGGTDTQYF.

The J gene is TRBJ2-1, the V gene TRBV2; 10 bases are a match to TRBD2. V dropped 5 bases and J dropped 7; count of bases not matched to a gene: 8. Germline V CDR1 and CDR2: SNHLY, FYNNEI. The CDR3 has 15 amino acids. In DNA, the CDR3 is TGTGCCAGCAGTCTCCAACGGACTAGCGGTAATGAGCAGTTCTTC. This codes for CASSLQRTSGNEQFF.

CDR3 in amino acids: CASSTGTSGYSTDTQYF. CDR3 nucleotide sequence: TGCGCCAGCAGCACCGGGACTAGCGGGTATAGCACAGATACGCAGTATTTT. The chain uses TRBV5-1 and TRBJ2-3; 12 bases match TRBD2. Looked up from germline, CDR1 is SGHRS and CDR2 is YFSETQ. The CDR3 consists of 17 residues. Germline trimming cut 4 bases from V and 0 bases from J; bases unmatched to any gene: 6.

The chain is built from TRBV7-3 and TRBJ2-3, with D hard to call. This CDR3 spans 11 amino acids. V was pared by 5 bases and J by 8 bases, with 8 bases between. The germline gives CDR1 SGHTA, CDR2 FQGTGA. The CDR3 bases are TGTGCCAGCAGCGTTGGGCCTACGCAGTATTTT. This sequence encodes CASSVGPTQYF.